One sample yielded the 29 T cell receptor beta chains listed below, sequenced in a study of regulatory T cells in long-lasting Graves disease. Noted time point: persistent/refractory GD, antithyroid drugs over 5 years with positive TRAb. The authors made the TCR library using RNA they extracted from PBMCs. Arm-PCR with iRepertoire HTBI primers amplified the CDR3 regions for these TCR beta libraries. TCRdb processed the multiplex PCR reads anew with MiXCR; each CDR3 protein has one entry. The profile shows hundreds of thousands of distinct CDR3 sequences, around 20% of them singletons. This material consisted of peripheral blood mononuclear cells (PBMCs), taken when the disease was refractory, from a patient treated with antithyroid drugs. Source of these receptors: a female donor with Graves disease.

Ten or more counts support this clonotype. The chain carries TRBV28 and TRBJ2-7, with 9 nucleotides matching TRBD1. CDR1 is MDHEN and CDR2 is SYDVKM in the germline V gene. This CDR3 is built from 14 residues. J gave up 3 bases and V 6 bases, and 6 bases lay outside the gene matches. The DNA for the CDR3 is TGTGCCAGCAGGAGACAGGGGGTTTACTACGAGCAGTACTTC. Translating gives CASRRQGVYYEQYF.

This clonotype was detected many times. The genes are TRBV28 and TRBJ2-5; D is possibly TRBD1 or TRBD2 (5 bases each). V dropped 5 bases and J dropped 4 bases, with 17 bases sitting between them. This CDR3 region has 15 residues. Germline CDR1 reads MDHEN; CDR2 reads SYDVKM. The DNA of the CDR3 is TGTGCCAGCAGTAGCGGACATCACCGGGGAGAGACCCAGTACTTC. It is translated as CASSSGHHRGETQYF.

This clonotype came up a few times. The V gene is TRBV29-1, the J gene TRBJ2-7; a possible D gene is TRBD1 (5 bases). V lost 4 bases, J lost 5 bases, and 12 bases lay in between. CDR3 length: 12 residues. CDR1 is SQVTM and CDR2 is ANQGSEA in the germline V gene. CDR3 region: CSVGAGLNEQYF. As DNA, the CDR3 is TGCAGCGTTGGTGCAGGGTTGAACGAGCAGTACTTC.

The sample holds many counts of this clonotype. Written as DNA, the CDR3 is TGTGCCAGCGTCGCAGGGAACACTGAAGCTTTCTTT. Residues: CASVAGNTEAFF. The chain couples TRBV27 to TRBJ1-1; D gene unclear. In germline, CDR1 is MNHEY, CDR2 SMNVEV (reference sequence). The CDR3 sequence is 12 residues long. V lost 8 bases, J lost 1 base, and 8 bases lay in between.

This chain links TRBV7-2 with TRBJ2-3; 11 bases agree with TRBD2. The CDR3 spans 16 residues. J was trimmed by 5 bases and V by 3 bases; bases with no gene match: 7. The V gene's germline CDR1 is SGHTA and CDR2 FQGNSA. CDR3 DNA sequence: TGTGCCAGCAGCTTGGTACTAGCGGGAGCCGGAGATACGCAGTATTTT. Protein product: CASSLVLAGAGDTQYF. Complete variable domain (other parts from reference TRBV7-2 and TRBJ2-3): GAGVSQSPSNKVTEKGKDVELRCDPISGHTALYWYRQSLGQGLEFLIYFQGNSAPDKSGLPSDRFSAERTGGSVSTLTIQRTQQEDSAVYLCASSLVLAGAGDTQYFGPGTRLTVL.

The rearrangement links TRBV6-9 to TRBJ1-6; 10 bases fit TRBD1. CDR1 and CDR2 (germline): MNHGY, SVAAGI. V lost 4 bases to trimming and J lost 7 bases; unmatched junction nucleotides: 1. This CDR3 contains 14 residues. The CDR3: CASSWTGGNSPLHF. The CDR3 DNA follows: TGTGCCAGCAGTTGGACAGGGGGGAATTCACCCCTCCACTTT.

The chain uses TRBV12-3 or TRBV12-4 and TRBJ2-1, with D tentatively TRBD1 or TRBD2 (5 bases each). CDR3 size: 15 residues. The V end lost 3 bases, the J end lost 2 bases, and 11 bases lay between the germline ends. The chain's CDR3 is CASSLGVLAYNEQFF. The CDR3 DNA reads as TGTGCCAGCAGTTTGGGGGTCCTTGCCTACAATGAGCAGTTCTTC.

The table lists this clonotype with a few counts. The chain combines TRBV5-1 with TRBJ2-7; 10 nucleotides match TRBD1. Germline V gene sequence: CDR1 SGHRS, CDR2 YFSETQ. This CDR3 has 14 residues. Trimming took 3 bases from V and 7 from J; bases not matched to a gene: 7. This CDR3 reads CASSYAGTGEEQYF. Here the CDR3 DNA reads TGCGCCAGCAGCTACGCGGGGACAGGGGAGGAGCAGTACTTC.

V gene TRBV9 combines with J gene TRBJ1-1, with D unclear. Trimming removed 3 bases at V and 2 bases at J, with 14 bases between. The CDR3 contains 15 residues. Germline lookup yields CDR1 SGDLS and CDR2 YYNGEE. The DNA of the CDR3 is TGTGCCAGCAGCGCCCCCCCCCCGGGTAACACTGAAGCTTTCTTT. Its protein product is CASSAPPPGNTEAFF.

V usage is TRBV2 and J usage is TRBJ1-6; 10 nucleotides match TRBD1. In germline, CDR1 is SNHLY, CDR2 FYNNEI. The CDR3 spans 14 residues. The V gene end was trimmed by 6 bases and the J gene end by 11 bases; junction bases not matched to a gene: 7. The CDR3 DNA is TGTGCCAGCAGGGGACAGGGGAACAATCCACCCCTCCACTTT. Its translation: CASRGQGNNPPLHF.

The V and J genes are TRBV20-1 and TRBJ2-3; D perhaps matches TRBD1 (6 bases). Germline values: CDR1 DFQATT, CDR2 SNEGSKA (reference sequence). The length of the CDR3 is 11 residues. The V gene lost 3 bases and the J gene lost 5 bases, with 6 bases spanning the gap. CDR3: CSARGQDTQYF. For the CDR3, the DNA is TGCAGTGCTAGGGGACAAGATACGCAGTATTTT.

This clonotype came up many times. The rearrangement joins TRBV27 to TRBJ1-2; tentatively, D is TRBD1 (5 bases). The germline V gene has CDR1 MNHEY and CDR2 SMNVEV (reference sequence). The V end lost 5 bases, the J end lost 6 bases, and 16 bases lay between the germline ends. The CDR3 is 14 amino acids. The CDR3: CASSRTSWGDGYTF. In nucleotides, the CDR3 is TGTGCCAGCAGTCGAACAAGTTGGGGGGATGGCTACACCTTC.

The count of this clonotype is one. A far larger clone is one base from this, pointing to a likely read error. V and J are TRBV12-3 or TRBV12-4 and TRBJ2-5; D is unclear. Trimming took 8 bases from V and 5 from J, leaving 15 bases between them. This CDR3 contains 13 residues. CDR3 residues: CASGPGFGETQYF. The CDR3 DNA follows: TGTGCCAGCGGCCCTGGGTTCGGGGAGACCCAGTACTTC.

Ten or more counts support this clonotype. This chain links TRBV28 with TRBJ1-5; 7 positions agree with TRBD1. Germline V gene lookup returns CDR1 MDHEN and CDR2 SYDVKM. This CDR3 is built from 15 residues. V lost 6 bases, J lost 0 bases, and 5 bases stayed unmatched. The chain's CDR3 is CASSLGQFSNQPQHF. CDR3 bases: TGTGCCAGCAGCCTGGGACAGTTTAGCAATCAGCCCCAGCATTTT.

The chain is built from TRBV27 and TRBJ2-4; D gene ambiguous. Per the germline V gene, CDR1 is MNHEY and CDR2 is SMNVEV (reference sequence). V lost 1 base to trimming and J lost 9 bases, with 16 bases between them. This CDR3 spans 15 amino acids. The CDR3 sequence is CASSLWWLRVGIQYF. The CDR3 DNA reads TGTGCCAGCAGTTTATGGTGGCTTCGGGTAGGCATTCAGTACTTC.

As for this clonotype: Relative to the germline gene, one junction end is altered; a read error may explain this. The rearrangement joins TRBV19 to TRBJ2-5; 8 bases fit TRBD2. Germline values: CDR1 LNHDA, CDR2 SQIVND (reference sequence). The CDR3 length is 15 residues. The CDR3 is CAGSIPAGAQETQYF. The CDR3 DNA reads TGTGCCGGTAGTATACCAGCGGGAGCACAAGAGACCCAGTACTTC.

This clonotype came up a few times. The V gene is TRBV19, the J gene TRBJ2-7; TRBD2 is a possible D gene (5 bases). V was trimmed by 7 bases and J by 2 bases, leaving 21 bases between them. The CDR3 is 16 residues long. Germline V gene sequence: CDR1 LNHDA, CDR2 SQIVND (reference sequence). CDR3 sequence: CASTPGERGAAYEQYF. The CDR3 DNA sequence: TGTGCCAGTACCCCCGGGGAACGGGGAGCTGCCTACGAGCAGTACTTC. The entire variable domain, with the rest obtained from reference TRBV19 and TRBJ2-7, is as follows: DGGITQSPKYLFRKEGQNVTLSCEQNLNHDAMYWYRQDPGQGLRLIYYSQIVNDFQKGDIAEGYSVSREKKESFPLTVTSAQKNPTAFYLCASTPGERGAAYEQYFGPGTRLTVT.

The J gene is TRBJ2-5, the V gene TRBV20-1, with D possibly TRBD1 on 6 matching bases. The germline V and J ends were trimmed by 8 bases and 4 bases, with 20 bases remaining between them. Germline-derived CDR1 and CDR2 are DFQATT and SNEGSKA (reference sequence). This CDR3 is built from 14 residues. The chain's CDR3 is CSTLTSGVGETQYF. DNA for the CDR3: TGCAGTACCTTAACCTCAGGGGTAGGAGAGACCCAGTACTTC.

There are many counts of this clonotype. The chain carries TRBV7-9 and TRBJ2-7, with 7 nucleotides matching TRBD1. The CDR3 length is 15 residues. From germline, CDR1 is SEHNR and CDR2 FQNEAQ (reference sequence). V trimming: 3 bases; J trimming: 3 bases; junction bases outside the gene matches: 8. CDR3 sequence reads: CASSFWSGGIYEQYF. The CDR3 DNA follows: TGTGCCAGCAGCTTTTGGTCAGGGGGAATCTACGAGCAGTACTTC.

The gene calls are TRBV6-9 and TRBJ1-2; D is unresolved. This CDR3 region has 12 residues. Per the germline V gene, CDR1 is MNHGY and CDR2 is SVAAGI. V shed 4 bases and J shed 8 bases, with 11 bases lying between them. CDR3 nucleotides: TGTGCCAGCAGTTCGCCCGGGGAAGGCTACACCTTC. Its translation: CASSSPGEGYTF.

Many counts were recorded for this clonotype. The rearrangement links TRBV28 to TRBJ1-4; D perhaps matches TRBD1 (5 bases). Trimming removed 3 bases at V and 5 bases at J, with 7 bases between. CDR3 length: 13 residues. CDR1 is MDHEN, CDR2 SYDVKM, per germline. CDR3 sequence (DNA): TGTGCCAGCAGTTTTGAGGGGAATGAAAAACTGTTTTTT. It codes for CASSFEGNEKLFF.

In its sample, this clonotype was seen a few times. This clone may be a read error of a much larger clone one base away. The V and J genes are TRBV2 and TRBJ2-5; 9 bases map to TRBD2. The CDR3 has 17 residues. The germline V gene has CDR1 SNHLY and CDR2 FYNNEI. V lost 4 bases and J lost 9; bases outside the gene matches: 18. CDR3 region: CASSAGTSFGADEAQYF. CDR3 DNA: TGTGCCAGCAGTGCCGGGACTAGCTTCGGGGCAGACGAGGCCCAGTACTTC.

This clonotype was seen more than once but under ten times. V usage is TRBV7-2 and J usage is TRBJ2-7; D tentatively fits TRBD1 or TRBD2 (5 bases each). The CDR3 runs to 15 residues. Germline CDR1 SGHTA, CDR2 FQGNSA. V lost 5 bases, J lost 3 bases, and 17 bases lay in between. The CDR3 DNA reads TGTGCCAGCAGCCAAACCAGGGACCCAGGCTACGAGCAGTACTTC. Amino acid sequence: CASSQTRDPGYEQYF.

This clonotype was detected ten times or more. The J gene is TRBJ2-7, the V gene TRBV7-2; TRBD2 agrees at 11 bases. The CDR3 is 15 residues long. V was pared by 5 bases and J by 3 bases, with 6 bases of the junction left unmatched. Germline V gene lookup returns CDR1 SGHTA and CDR2 FQGNSA. Written as DNA, the CDR3 is TGTGCCAGCAGCCCGACTAGCGGGAACAACTACGAGCAGTACTTC. It encodes CASSPTSGNNYEQYF.

This clonotype was counted ten times or more. This chain connects TRBV3-1 to TRBJ2-7; tentatively, D is TRBD2 (6 bases). V lost 1 base to trimming and J lost 2 bases, with 15 bases between them. CDR1 is LGHDT and CDR2 is YNNKEL in the germline V gene (reference sequence). The CDR3 has 16 amino acids. Written as DNA, the CDR3 is TGTGCCAGCAGCCAAGCCGTAAGGGACTCCGCCTACGAGCAGTACTTC. It translates to CASSQAVRDSAYEQYF.

In its sample, this clonotype was seen many times. The chain is built from TRBV15 and TRBJ1-4, with D tentatively TRBD1 (6 bases). The CDR3 is made up of 15 amino acids. Germline V gene sequence: CDR1 LNHNV, CDR2 YYDKDF (reference sequence). Trimming removed 0 bases from V and 7 bases from J, with 12 bases in between. CDR3 in DNA: TGTGCCACCAGCAGAGAGGGGGCAGGGCGTGAAAAACTGTTTTTT. Amino acid sequence: CATSREGAGREKLFF.

The chain employs TRBV29-1 and TRBJ2-7; 9 nucleotides line up with TRBD1. The CDR3 has 12 amino acids. J lost 4 bases, V lost 8 bases, and 6 bases had no gene match. The V gene's germline CDR1 is SQVTM and CDR2 ANQGSEA. The CDR3 DNA reads TGCAGCATAGGGACAGGGAATTACGAGCAGTACTTC. Encoded protein: CSIGTGNYEQYF.

The sample holds a few counts of this clonotype. This chain links TRBV6-5 with TRBJ2-2; tentatively, D is TRBD1 or TRBD2 (5 bases each). Per the germline V gene, CDR1 is MNHEY and CDR2 is SVGAGI. The germline V and J ends were trimmed by 2 bases and 6 bases, with 7 bases remaining between them. The CDR3 consists of 13 residues. Here the CDR3 reads CASSYGTAGELFF. The CDR3 DNA reads as TGTGCCAGCAGTTACGGGACGGCCGGGGAGCTGTTTTTT.

The chain joins TRBV7-8 to TRBJ2-3; D is perhaps TRBD2 (5 bases). The germline V gene has CDR1 SGHVS and CDR2 FQNEAQ. The ends were cut back, 4 bases at V and 3 bases at J, with 8 bases in the middle. The CDR3 extends over 13 amino acids. CDR3 sequence: CASSWTGTDTQYF. CDR3 coding DNA: TGTGCCAGCAGCTGGACTGGTACAGATACGCAGTATTTT.